The 22 T cell receptor beta chains reported below all come from one sample, sequenced in a study of blood T cell repertoires in COVID-19 (dated by TCRdb to between 2020 and 2021). The library was prepared using the immunoSEQ multiplex PCR assay. As stored in TCRdb, this immuneACCESS dataset retains in-frame rearrangements with V and J assigned. A fraction of the clones does not appear; measured against another copy, unresolved V genes explain less than half of the discrepancy, and the remainder lacks a known reason. The sample records tens of thousands of clones, over 70% of which are singletons. The leading ten clones occupy 4% to 5.5% of the sample. Sequencing input: peripheral blood. These receptors were collected from a woman between 45 and 65 years old with acute or convalescent COVID-19.

This chain uses TRBV28 with TRBJ1-2; 8 nucleotides line up with TRBD1. Unmatched junction bases numbered 15, after V lost 6 bases and J lost 3 bases. CDR1 MDHEN and CDR2 SYDVKM come from the germline V gene. The CDR3 runs to 17 residues. The CDR3 reads CASRGIRQGAVYYGYTF. CDR3 DNA sequence: TGTGCCAGCAGGGGTATAAGGCAGGGGGCTGTTTACTATGGCTACACCTTC.

The chain recombines TRBV30 with TRBJ2-1, with D maybe TRBD1 (5 bases). This CDR3 is 16 amino acids long. V gave up 2 bases and J gave up 0 bases, with 14 bases separating them. CDR1 is GTSNPN and CDR2 is SVGIG in the germline V gene (reference sequence). For the CDR3, the DNA is TGTGCCTGGAGTAACCTCGGACAAAGCTCCTACAATGAGCAGTTCTTC. Its translation is CAWSNLGQSSYNEQFF.

This clone showed up just once. The chain joins TRBV12-5 to TRBJ2-5, with D maybe TRBD1 (6 bases). The CDR3 has 14 residues. V was shortened by 8 bases and J by 4 bases, with 17 bases between the two germline ends. Germline V gene lookup returns CDR1 LGHNT and CDR2 FRNRAP. The CDR3: CASSRDIISETQYF. The CDR3 bases are TGTGCTAGTTCACGGGACATTATCTCAGAGACCCAGTACTTC.

This clone has a handful of counts. J is TRBJ1-5 and V is TRBV19; D gene ambiguous. Trimming shortened V by 2 bases and J by 2 bases, and 7 bases separated the two germline ends. Germline CDR1 LNHDA, CDR2 SQIVND (reference sequence). The CDR3 has 14 residues. CDR3 DNA: TGTGCCAGTAGTATACGAGGCGGCAATCAGCCCCAGCATTTT. It codes for CASSIRGGNQPQHF.

CDR3 protein: CASSNQGASNQPQHF. In nucleotides, the CDR3 is TGTGCCAGCAGTAACCAGGGGGCGAGCAATCAGCCCCAGCATTTT. The chain is built from TRBV28 and TRBJ1-5, with 8 bases that match TRBD1. The V segment lost 5 bases and the J segment 1 base; nucleotides outside the gene matches: 4. This CDR3 spans 15 amino acids. Germline-derived CDR1 and CDR2 are MDHEN and SYDVKM.

The J gene is TRBJ1-1, the V gene TRBV6-5, with D uncertain. Per germline, CDR1 MNHEY and CDR2 SVGAGI. The CDR3 has 13 amino acids. V gave up 5 bases and J gave up 1 base, with 8 bases separating them. CDR3 nucleotides: TGTGCCAGCAGTCAGACTCAGAACACTGAAGCTTTCTTT. Translation: CASSQTQNTEAFF.

This clone was picked up one time. The chain is built from TRBV9 and TRBJ1-3; TRBD1 matches at 8 bases. The CDR3 extends over 17 amino acids. V gave up 0 bases and J gave up 2 bases; unmatched junction bases: 7. Germline values: CDR1 SGDLS, CDR2 YYNGEE. Written as DNA, the CDR3 is TGTGCCAGCAGCGTAGTACCAGGGGGCTTAACTGGAAACACCATATATTTT. Protein: CASSVVPGGLTGNTIYF.

The gene calls are TRBV5-1 and TRBJ2-3, with 11 nucleotides matching TRBD2. CDR3 size: 18 residues. Germline CDR1 SGHRS, CDR2 YFSETQ. Losses at the gene ends were 3 bases for V and 2 bases for J; bases not matched to a gene: 11. The CDR3 nucleotides read TGCGCCAGCAGCTCCTACCTTTTAGCGGGGGGGACCACAGATACGCAGTATTTT. Amino acid sequence: CASSSYLLAGGTTDTQYF.

The DNA of the CDR3 is TGTGCCAGCGGTACGGGTGATGAAAAACTGTTTTTT. Encoded protein: CASGTGDEKLFF. V and J are TRBV28 and TRBJ1-4; D call uncertain. The CDR3 contains 12 residues. Germline V CDR1 and CDR2: MDHEN, SYDVKM. V lost 8 bases, J lost 6 bases, and 10 bases lay in between.

Only a few counts were recorded for this clone. The chain employs TRBV7-9 and TRBJ1-6; 8 positions match TRBD1. CDR1 is SEHNR and CDR2 is FQNEAQ in the germline V gene (reference sequence). This CDR3 is 15 amino acids long. Losses at the gene ends were 2 bases for V and 9 bases for J; bases not matched to a gene: 6. The CDR3: CASSLYGTGLSPLHF. The CDR3 DNA is TGTGCCAGCAGCTTATACGGGACAGGCCTTTCACCCCTCCACTTT.

The V gene is TRBV11-2, the J gene TRBJ1-2; D ambiguous. This CDR3 spans 14 amino acids. Trimming shortened V by 5 bases and J by 4 bases, and 14 bases separated the two germline ends. Germline V CDR1 and CDR2: SGHAT, FQNNGV. CDR3 bases: TGTGCCAGCAGCCTGGAGGGAAGTGGCTATGGCTACACCTTC. It yields the protein CASSLEGSGYGYTF.

The rearrangement uses TRBV5-1 and TRBJ1-2; D unclear. The V end lost 0 bases, the J end lost 0 bases, and 15 bases lay between the germline ends. Germline lookup yields CDR1 SGHRS and CDR2 YFSETQ. The length of the CDR3 is 17 residues. The CDR3 nucleotides read TGCGCCAGCAGCTTGGCCCTTATCCCTTTATCTAACTATGGCTACACCTTC. It translates to CASSLALIPLSNYGYTF.

The V call is TRBV7-2, the J call TRBJ2-2; D not certain. The CDR3 totals 14 residues. Germline V gene lookup returns CDR1 SGHTA and CDR2 FQGNSA. Trimming took 2 bases from V and 1 from J, leaving 5 bases between them. The CDR3 DNA reads as TGTGCCAGCAGCTTAAAGAGGAACACCGGGGAGCTGTTTTTT. Its protein is CASSLKRNTGELFF.

The chain links TRBV20-1 to TRBJ1-6; D perhaps matches TRBD1 (5 bases). Germline CDR1 is DFQATT and CDR2 is SNEGSKA (reference sequence). V lost 6 bases, J lost 7 bases, and 16 bases lay in between. The CDR3 runs to 14 residues. The CDR3 DNA follows: TGCAGTGCCAGTGCCGACAGTCTCAATTCACCCCTCCACTTT. Its protein is CSASADSLNSPLHF.

The V call is TRBV11-3, the J call TRBJ2-3; TRBD2 matches at 7 bases. The CDR3 runs to 16 residues. Losses at the gene ends were 1 base for V and 6 bases for J; bases not matched to a gene: 10. CDR1 and CDR2 (germline): SGHNT, YENEEA. The CDR3 sequence: CASSLGGTTTGDTQYF. In nucleotides, the CDR3 is TGTGCCAGCAGCTTAGGAGGGACTACCACCGGGGATACGCAGTATTTT.

The rearrangement joins TRBV14 to TRBJ2-2; 7 bases match TRBD2. The CDR3 covers 18 residues. CDR1 and CDR2 (germline): SGHDN, FVKESK. V lost 1 base, J lost 2 bases, and 10 bases stayed unmatched. The CDR3 sequence: CASSQALPSGFNTGELFF. CDR3 DNA: TGTGCCAGCAGCCAAGCCCTACCTAGCGGCTTTAACACCGGGGAGCTGTTTTTT.

This clone turned up a few times. The gene calls are TRBV7-2 and TRBJ1-5; D is unclear. Germline CDR1 is SGHTA and CDR2 is FQGNSA. This CDR3 region has 14 residues. Trimming removed 4 bases from V and 7 bases from J, with 14 bases in between. The CDR3 here is CASSSQRAEQPQHF. The CDR3 nucleotides are TGTGCCAGCAGCTCCCAGAGGGCAGAGCAGCCCCAGCATTTT.

CDR3 residues: CASRHSGDYGYTF. The CDR3, as DNA: TGTGCCAGCAGGCACTCAGGGGACTATGGCTACACCTTC. The chain is built from TRBV28 and TRBJ1-2, with D tentatively TRBD1 (6 bases). Looked up from germline, CDR1 is MDHEN and CDR2 is SYDVKM. Trimming removed 6 bases at V and 3 bases at J, with 11 bases between. The CDR3 spans 13 residues.

The table lists this clone with a few counts. The chain carries TRBV19 and TRBJ2-7, with TRBD1 matching over 9 bases. The V gene end was trimmed by 6 bases and the J gene end by 5 bases; junction bases not matched to a gene: 11. CDR1 is LNHDA and CDR2 is SQIVND in the germline V gene (reference sequence). CDR3 size: 15 residues. The CDR3 loop is CASSPGTGIWNEQYF. CDR3 sequence (DNA): TGTGCCAGTAGCCCCGGGACAGGGATATGGAACGAGCAGTACTTC. Full variable domain (outside the CDR3, taken from reference TRBV19 and TRBJ2-7): DGGITQSPKYLFRKEGQNVTLSCEQNLNHDAMYWYRQDPGQGLRLIYYSQIVNDFQKGDIAEGYSVSREKKESFPLTVTSAQKNPTAFYLCASSPGTGIWNEQYFGPGTRLTVT.

The rearrangement joins TRBV3-1 (or the pseudogene TRBV3-2) to TRBJ1-3; D is perhaps TRBD1 (6 bases). The length of the CDR3 is 14 residues. V lost 4 bases, J lost 4 bases, and 11 bases lay in between. Germline CDR1 and CDR2: LGHDT and YNNKEL (reference sequence). CDR3 protein: CASSRGQWGNTIYF. In DNA form, the CDR3 reads TGTGCCAGCAGCCGCGGACAGTGGGGAAACACCATATATTTT.

CDR3 in amino acids: CASSLAVGSSGNTIYF. In nucleotides, the CDR3 is TGTGCCAGCAGCTTAGCGGTTGGGAGCTCTGGAAACACCATATATTTT. The V call is TRBV7-6, the J call TRBJ1-3; D is ambiguous. This CDR3 has 16 amino acids. The V gene's germline CDR1 is SGHVS and CDR2 FNYEAQ. The ends were cut back, 0 bases at V and 0 bases at J, with 9 bases in the middle.

J is TRBJ1-1 and V is TRBV7-9, with D uncertain. With 1 base removed from V and 8 bases from J, the gap between germline ends came to 11 bases. The CDR3 covers 13 residues. Germline lookup yields CDR1 SEHNR and CDR2 FQNEAQ (reference sequence). CDR3 DNA: TGTGCCAGCAGCTTAGAGCCCGGGGTGGAAGCTTTCTTT. Protein sequence: CASSLEPGVEAFF.